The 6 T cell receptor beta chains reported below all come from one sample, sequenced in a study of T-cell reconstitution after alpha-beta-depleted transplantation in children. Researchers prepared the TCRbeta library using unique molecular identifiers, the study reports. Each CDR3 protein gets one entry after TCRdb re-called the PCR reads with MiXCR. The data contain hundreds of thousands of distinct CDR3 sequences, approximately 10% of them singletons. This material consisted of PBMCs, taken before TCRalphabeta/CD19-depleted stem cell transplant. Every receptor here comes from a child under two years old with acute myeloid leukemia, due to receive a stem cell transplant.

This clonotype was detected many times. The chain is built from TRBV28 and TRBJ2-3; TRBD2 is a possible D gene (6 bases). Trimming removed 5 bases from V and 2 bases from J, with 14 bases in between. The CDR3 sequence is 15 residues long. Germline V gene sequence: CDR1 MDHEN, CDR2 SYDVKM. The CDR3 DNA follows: TGTGCCAGCAGTCCCCCGGGACTGCACACAGATACGCAGTATTTT. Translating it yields CASSPPGLHTDTQYF.

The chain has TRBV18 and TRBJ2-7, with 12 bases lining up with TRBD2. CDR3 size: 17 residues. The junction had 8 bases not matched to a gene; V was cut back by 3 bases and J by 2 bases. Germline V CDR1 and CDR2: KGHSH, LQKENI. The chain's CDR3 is CASSPGTSGPATYEQYF. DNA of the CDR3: TGTGCCAGCTCACCCGGGACTAGCGGGCCCGCGACCTACGAGCAGTACTTC.

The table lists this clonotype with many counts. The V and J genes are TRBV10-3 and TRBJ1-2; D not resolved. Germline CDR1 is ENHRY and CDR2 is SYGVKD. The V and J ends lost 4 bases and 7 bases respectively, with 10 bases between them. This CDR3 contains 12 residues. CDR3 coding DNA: TGTGCCATCAGTGCATCCGAGGGTGGCTACACCTTC. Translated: CAISASEGGYTF.

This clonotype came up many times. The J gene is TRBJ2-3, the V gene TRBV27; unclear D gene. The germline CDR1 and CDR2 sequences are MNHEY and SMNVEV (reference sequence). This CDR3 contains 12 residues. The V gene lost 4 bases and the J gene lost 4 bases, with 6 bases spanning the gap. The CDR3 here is CASSSRADTQYF. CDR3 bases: TGTGCCAGCAGTTCCAGAGCAGATACGCAGTATTTT.

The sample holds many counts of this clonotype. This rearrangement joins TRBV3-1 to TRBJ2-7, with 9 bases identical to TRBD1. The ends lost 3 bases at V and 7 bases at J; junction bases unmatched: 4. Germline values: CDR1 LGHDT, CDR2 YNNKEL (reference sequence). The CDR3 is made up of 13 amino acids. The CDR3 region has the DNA TGTGCCAGCAGCCATCGGGACAGGGATGAGCAGTACTTC. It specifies CASSHRDRDEQYF.

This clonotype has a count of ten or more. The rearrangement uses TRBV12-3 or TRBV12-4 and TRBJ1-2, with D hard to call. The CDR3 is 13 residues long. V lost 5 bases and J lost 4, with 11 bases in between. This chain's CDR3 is CASSLRSSYGYTF. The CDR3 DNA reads TGTGCCAGCAGTCTCCGGTCCAGCTATGGCTACACCTTC.